Listed below are T cell receptor beta chains from one sample, sequenced in a study of radiotherapy plus CTLA-4 blockade in lung cancer. Produced via immunoSEQ multiplex PCR; TCRdb's table is partial and in-frame only. The data show tens of thousands of clones, with 70% to 75% seen just once and approximately 4.5% held by the top ten. This specimen consisted of peripheral blood, obtained from a patient treated with radiotherapy plus ipilimumab. The receptors here all came from a human donor with non-small cell lung cancer whose response to radiotherapy plus ipilimumab could not be evaluated. CDR3s include the opening cysteine and the closing phenylalanine or tryptophan.

CASSFDSYSNQPQHF,TRBJ1-5,TRBV27
CASSFSNTGELFF,TRBJ2-2,TRBV7-2
CSVAEGTEF,TRBJ1-1,TRBV29-1
CASSSRTSGVAGELFF,TRBJ2-2,TRBV7-9
CASSSTGISGNTIYF,TRBJ1-3,TRBV5-1
CASSQGRKGLAGGNYEQYF,TRBJ2-7,TRBV4-3
CASSLGNEAFF,TRBJ1-1,TRBV11-2
CAWRALAAYGYTF,TRBJ1-2,TRBV30
CASDNRNVNTEAFF,TRBJ1-1,TRBV30
CASSRGWPIEQYF,TRBJ2-7,TRBV28
CASRVAGGRNEQFF,TRBJ2-1,TRBV6-1
CASSLQGPRGGYTF,TRBJ1-2,TRBV6-6
CASSGGLAGVNEQFF,TRBJ2-1,TRBV5-1
CASSIGQVATDTQYF,TRBJ2-3,TRBV19
CASRRTGNTDTQYF,TRBJ2-3,TRBV2
CASSLGQTQYF,TRBJ2-5,TRBV11-2
CASSFSSNYGYTF,TRBJ1-2,TRBV5-1
CASSKRLAGGPYNEQFF,TRBJ2-1,TRBV2
CASSSTNMGSMGVEQYF,TRBJ2-7,TRBV7-2
CASSIAGSRETQYF,TRBJ2-5,TRBV19
CASSKYVLFVVTGLADTDTQYF,TRBJ2-3,TRBV21-1
CASRTQRGGGDGYTF,TRBJ1-2,TRBV28
CASSEQLSGIVQPQHF,TRBJ1-5,TRBV2
CASSGTSGSYNEQFF,TRBJ2-1,TRBV6-1
CASSLWGTGGNNEQLF,TRBJ2-1,TRBV27
CASSPSGGNQPQHF,TRBJ1-5,TRBV18
CASSPPSARRYTEAFF,TRBJ1-1,TRBV18
CASSSAGAETGELFF,TRBJ2-2,TRBV7-2
CASSLGGAGNYGYTF,TRBJ1-2,TRBV27
CSVVEDSLLPTDTQYF,TRBJ2-3,TRBV29-1
CASSMGQRQFF,TRBJ2-1,TRBV5-1
CASSSLAGGLHEQYF,TRBJ2-7,TRBV11-2
CASSFNTLTGGEYF,TRBJ2-7,TRBV7-2
CASRRSDSNIQYF,TRBJ2-4,TRBV7-8
CASSQSRSSGNTIYF,TRBJ1-3,TRBV4-1
CASSDGWASGRASYEQYF,TRBJ2-7,TRBV2
CSAAEDSYEQYF,TRBJ2-7,TRBV29-1
CASSLEWGTGAKNIQYF,TRBJ2-4,TRBV11-2
CASSLVPGLAGYVQETQYF,TRBJ2-5,TRBV5-1
CASSKGAGGDNEQFF,TRBJ2-1,TRBV19
CASGFMGLAGVLSSYNEQFF,TRBJ2-1,TRBV12-5
CASSLPLAGDTQYF,TRBJ2-3,TRBV5-4
CASSQDLGDQPQHF,TRBJ1-5,TRBV4-1
CASSHLVAGAHEQYF,TRBJ2-7,TRBV28
CASSLYSRSGSGNEQFF,TRBJ2-1,TRBV5-4
CASSTGLAGLLQETQYF,TRBJ2-5,TRBV5-1
CASSVPPGLASYEQYF,TRBJ2-7,TRBV13
CASSDGVETYEQYF,TRBJ2-7,TRBV2
CASRRQGASGANVLTF,TRBJ2-6,TRBV27
CASSQSSARTQYF,TRBJ2-5,TRBV7-9
CASSRTGFGNTIYF,TRBJ1-3,TRBV2
CASSSIPNTDTQYF,TRBJ2-3,TRBV5-1
CASSRGQQETQYF,TRBJ2-5,TRBV6-1
CASSPRTSAIEQYF,TRBJ2-7,TRBV7-9
CSVEDLAGAAGGYTF,TRBJ1-2,TRBV29-1
CASNPTGSYGYTF,TRBJ1-2,TRBV19
CASSQGEQRLYF,TRBJ2-7,TRBV4-2